The sequence of this T cell receptor (beta chain) was determined in a study of cytomegalovirus exposure and HLA in healthy donors. V shed 5 bases and J shed 2 bases, with 16 bases lying between them. The CDR3 contains 15 residues. Germline V gives CDR1 GTSNPN, CDR2 SVGIG (reference sequence). General study points: Reportedly, a later analysis found an Asian-associated ancestry cluster had fewer N-insertions than the approximately 640-donor mean.

About this clone itself: Its antigen is still unknown.

Amplification used 60 Vbeta primers and 13 Jbeta primers. Source study methods: As a later analysis found, there were 82 million or so unique TCR beta chains, of which approximately 10 million were shared. Method: immunoSEQ multiplex PCR; TCRdb's copy keeps in-frame clones and lacks some. Clonal size and the V and J genes are those of that table, whereas D and trimming came from the DNA. This sample yields about 140,000 clones, of which 79% are seen a single time; approximately 6.2% belongs to the top ten. This chain connects TRBV30 to TRBJ2-1; a possible D gene is TRBD1 (5 bases). Sample: PBMCs. This receptor was identified in a man aged 40-49 years in good health and CMV-seropositive. The CDR3 nucleotides are TGTGCCTGGCAAAAGGCCCCGACAGCCTACAATGAGCAGTTCTTC. Residues: CAWQKAPTAYNEQFF.